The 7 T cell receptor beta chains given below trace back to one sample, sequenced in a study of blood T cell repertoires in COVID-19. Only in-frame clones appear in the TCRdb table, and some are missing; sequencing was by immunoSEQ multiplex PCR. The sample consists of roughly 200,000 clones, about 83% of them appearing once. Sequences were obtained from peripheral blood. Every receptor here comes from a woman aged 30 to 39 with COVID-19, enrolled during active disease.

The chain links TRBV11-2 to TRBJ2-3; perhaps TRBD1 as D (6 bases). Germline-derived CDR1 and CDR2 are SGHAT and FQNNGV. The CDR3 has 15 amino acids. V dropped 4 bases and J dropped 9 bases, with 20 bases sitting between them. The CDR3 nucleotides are TGTGCCAGCAGCTCATTTTCCGCCCAGGGGCCAACGCAGTATTTT. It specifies CASSSFSAQGPTQYF.

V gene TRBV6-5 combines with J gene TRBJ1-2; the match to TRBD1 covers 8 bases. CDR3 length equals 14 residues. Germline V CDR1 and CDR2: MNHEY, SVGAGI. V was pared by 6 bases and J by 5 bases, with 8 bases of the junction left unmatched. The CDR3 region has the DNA TGTGCCAGCAGACAGGACAGGGAAATTTATGGCTACACCTTC. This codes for CASRQDREIYGYTF.

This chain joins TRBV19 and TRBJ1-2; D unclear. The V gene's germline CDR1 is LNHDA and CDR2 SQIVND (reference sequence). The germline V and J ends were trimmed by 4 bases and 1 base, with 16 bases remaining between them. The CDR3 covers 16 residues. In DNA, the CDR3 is TGTGCCAGTAGTACCGGAGGCGGAAGCTTTAACTATGGCTACACCTTC. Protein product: CASSTGGGSFNYGYTF.

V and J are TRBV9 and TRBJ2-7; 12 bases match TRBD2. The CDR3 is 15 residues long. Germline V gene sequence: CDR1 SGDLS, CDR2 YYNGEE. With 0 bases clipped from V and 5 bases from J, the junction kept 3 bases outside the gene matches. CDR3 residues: CASSVAPSGRDEQYF. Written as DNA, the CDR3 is TGTGCCAGCAGCGTAGCTCCTAGCGGGAGGGACGAGCAGTACTTC.

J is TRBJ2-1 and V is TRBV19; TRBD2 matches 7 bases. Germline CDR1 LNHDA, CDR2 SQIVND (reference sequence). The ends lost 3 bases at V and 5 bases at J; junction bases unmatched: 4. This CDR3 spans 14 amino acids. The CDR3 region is CASSMGAGNNEQFF. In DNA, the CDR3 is TGTGCCAGTAGTATGGGAGCGGGAAACAATGAGCAGTTCTTC.

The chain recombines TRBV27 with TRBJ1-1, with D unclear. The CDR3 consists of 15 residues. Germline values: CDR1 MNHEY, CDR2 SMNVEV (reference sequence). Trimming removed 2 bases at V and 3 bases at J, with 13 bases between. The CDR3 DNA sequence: TGTGCCAGCAGTTTACGGTCAGGTATACACACTGAAGCTTTCTTT. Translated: CASSLRSGIHTEAFF.

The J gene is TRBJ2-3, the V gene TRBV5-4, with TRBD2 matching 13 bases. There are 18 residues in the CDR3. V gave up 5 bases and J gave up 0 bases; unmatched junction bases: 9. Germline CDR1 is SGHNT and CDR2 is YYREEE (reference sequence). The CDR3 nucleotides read TGTGCCAGCAGGACAGGACTAGCGGGAGTGGGCAGCACAGATACGCAGTATTTT. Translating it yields CASRTGLAGVGSTDTQYF.